A selection of T cell receptor beta chains follows, all from one sample in a study of blood T cell repertoires in COVID-19. Produced via immunoSEQ multiplex PCR; TCRdb's table is partial and in-frame only. The table lists fewer than 110,000 clones, almost 95% of them singletons, with roughly 5.6% in the top ten. The specimen sequenced was peripheral blood. The receptor source for this set is a man in his forties or fifties with active COVID-19. CDR3s include the opening cysteine and the closing phenylalanine or tryptophan. Fields, in order: V gene, D gene, J gene, clone size, CDR3 protein, CDR3 DNA. The D gene is left open where the match is weak. Not every row has a clone size; where given, it reads once, few, many or a size class.

TRBV24-1	TRBD1	TRBJ1-4	-	CATSAPDRGREKLFF	TGTGCCACCAGTGCTCCGGACAGGGGGCGCGAAAAACTGTTTTTT
TRBV2	-	TRBJ1-2	-	CASSGTDGYTF	TGTGCCAGCAGTGGGACAGATGGCTACACCTTC
TRBV28	-	TRBJ1-2	-	CASSLAKDGYTF	TGTGCCAGCAGTTTAGCGAAAGATGGCTACACCTTC
TRBV25-1	TRBD1	TRBJ1-1	few	CASGGTGRGTEAFF	TGTGCCAGCGGCGGGACAGGGCGGGGGACTGAAGCTTTCTTT
TRBV7-4	-	TRBJ1-5	-	CASSFPIQGYSNQPQHF	TGTGCCAGCAGCTTCCCCATACAGGGTTATTCCAATCAGCCCCAGCATTTT
TRBV5-4	TRBD1	TRBJ2-5	once	CASSFLGDREKETQYF	TGTGCCAGCAGCTTTTTGGGGGACAGGGAGAAGGAGACCCAGTACTTC
TRBV27	-	TRBJ2-5	-	CASSLARDEETQYF	TGTGCCAGCAGTTTAGCACGGGATGAAGAGACCCAGTACTTC
TRBV6-1	TRBD1	TRBJ1-1	-	CASSENRGSTEAFF	TGTGCCAGCAGTGAGAACAGGGGAAGCACTGAAGCTTTCTTT
TRBV27	TRBD2	TRBJ2-7	-	CASSPLWLAGTYEQYF	TGTGCCAGCAGTCCACTTTGGCTAGCGGGGACCTACGAGCAGTACTTC
TRBV3-1/TRBV3-2	TRBD2	TRBJ2-1	-	CASSPTRRVSGRVNEQFF	TGTGCCAGCAGCCCCACACGACGGGTGAGCGGGAGGGTGAATGAGCAGTTCTTC
TRBV10-1	TRBD1	TRBJ1-1	-	CASSADRGKAFF	TGCGCCAGCAGTGCGGACAGGGGCAAAGCTTTCTTT
TRBV5-1	-	TRBJ2-7	-	CASSPLSGPTYEQYF	TGCGCCAGCAGCCCGTTGAGCGGGCCGACCTACGAGCAGTACTTC
TRBV6-6	-	TRBJ1-2	-	CASSFSGANYGYTF	TGTGCCAGCAGCTTCAGCGGAGCTAACTATGGCTACACCTTC
TRBV28	-	TRBJ1-2	-	CASSLTVNYGYTF	TGTGCCAGCAGTTTAACTGTTAACTATGGCTACACCTTC
TRBV9	TRBD1	TRBJ2-7	-	CASSVRQGAPYEQYF	TGTGCCAGCAGCGTCCGACAGGGGGCCCCCTACGAGCAGTACTTC
TRBV28	-	TRBJ1-5	once	CASSLPQSSNQPQHF	TGTGCCAGCAGTCTCCCCCAGTCTAGCAATCAGCCCCAGCATTTT
TRBV11-3	-	TRBJ2-2	-	CASSKGAGELFF	TGTGCCAGCAGCAAGGGAGCCGGGGAGCTGTTTTTT
TRBV7-8	-	TRBJ1-1	-	CASSPVRETEAFF	TGTGCCAGCAGCCCCGTCCGGGAAACTGAAGCTTTCTTT
TRBV7-9	-	TRBJ1-1	-	CASSLASVRTEAFF	TGTGCCAGCAGCTTAGCGTCCGTGAGGACTGAAGCTTTCTTT
TRBV5-1	TRBD1	TRBJ1-3	-	CASSQGQGDSGNTIYF	TGCGCCAGCAGCCAGGGACAGGGCGACAGTGGAAACACCATATATTTT
TRBV27	TRBD1	TRBJ1-5	-	CASSPYRDREQPQHF	TGTGCCAGCAGTCCGTACCGGGACAGGGAACAGCCCCAGCATTTT
TRBV21-1	-	TRBJ2-2	-	CASSPRRDRDAGELFF	TGTGCCAGCAGCCCTCGCCGGGACAGGGACGCCGGGGAGCTGTTTTTT
TRBV2	TRBD1	TRBJ1-3	-	CAFWDRSAGNTIYF	TGTGCCTTTTGGGACAGGAGCGCTGGAAACACCATATATTTT
TRBV19	TRBD2	TRBJ2-1	once	CASSTPGLGWNEQFF	TGTGCCAGTAGTACCCCGGGACTAGGGTGGAATGAGCAGTTCTTC
TRBV19	-	TRBJ2-5	-	CASSSTAQETQYF	TGTGCCAGTAGTTCGACAGCCCAAGAGACCCAGTACTTC
TRBV6-5	TRBD2	TRBJ2-1	-	CASVIAGGSDEQFF	TGTGCCAGCGTAATAGCGGGAGGTTCGGATGAGCAGTTCTTC